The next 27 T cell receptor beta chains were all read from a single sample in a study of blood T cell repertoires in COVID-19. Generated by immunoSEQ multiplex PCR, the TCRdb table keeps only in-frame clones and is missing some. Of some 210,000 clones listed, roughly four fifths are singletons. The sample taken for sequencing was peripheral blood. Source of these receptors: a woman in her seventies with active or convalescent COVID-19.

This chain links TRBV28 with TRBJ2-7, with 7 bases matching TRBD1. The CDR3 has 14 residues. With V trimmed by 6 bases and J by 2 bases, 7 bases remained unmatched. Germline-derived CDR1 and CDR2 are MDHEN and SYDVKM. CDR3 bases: TGTGCCAGCAGCAACAGGGGAAGGGCCTACGAGCAGTACTTC. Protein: CASSNRGRAYEQYF.

The CDR3 coding sequence is TGCGCCAGCAGCCCGGGGTCCGGGAGGGCCAACAATGAGCAGTTCTTC. Encoded protein: CASSPGSGRANNEQFF. The V gene is TRBV5-1, the J gene TRBJ2-1, with 8 bases that match TRBD2. The J segment lost 5 bases and the V segment lost 4 bases, leaving 11 bases of the junction unmatched. The CDR3 contains 16 residues. Germline V gene lookup returns CDR1 SGHRS and CDR2 YFSETQ.

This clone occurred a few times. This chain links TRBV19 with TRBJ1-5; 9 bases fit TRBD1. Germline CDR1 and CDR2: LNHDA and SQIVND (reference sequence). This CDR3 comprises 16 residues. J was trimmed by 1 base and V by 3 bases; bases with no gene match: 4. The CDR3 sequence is CASSISGTGSNQPQHF. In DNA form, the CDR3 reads TGTGCCAGTAGTATCTCCGGGACAGGGAGCAATCAGCCCCAGCATTTT.

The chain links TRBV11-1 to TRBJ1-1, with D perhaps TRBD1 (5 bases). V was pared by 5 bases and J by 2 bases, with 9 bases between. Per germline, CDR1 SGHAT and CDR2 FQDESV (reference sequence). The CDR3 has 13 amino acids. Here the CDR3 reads CASSLGTNTEAFF. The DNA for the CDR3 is TGTGCCAGCAGCCTGGGGACTAACACTGAAGCTTTCTTT.

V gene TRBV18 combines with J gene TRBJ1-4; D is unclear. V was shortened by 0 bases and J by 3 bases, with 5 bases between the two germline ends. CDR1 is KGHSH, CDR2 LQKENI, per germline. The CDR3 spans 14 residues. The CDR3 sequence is CASSPPRPNEKLFF. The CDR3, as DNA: TGTGCCAGCTCACCACCGCGGCCTAATGAAAAACTGTTTTTT.

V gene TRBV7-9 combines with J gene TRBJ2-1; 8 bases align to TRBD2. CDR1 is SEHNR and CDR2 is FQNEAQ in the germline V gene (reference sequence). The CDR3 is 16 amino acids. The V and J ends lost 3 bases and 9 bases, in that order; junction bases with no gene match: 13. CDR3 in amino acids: CASSFTPRGGVGEQFF. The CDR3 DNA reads TGTGCCAGCAGCTTTACCCCCCGGGGGGGCGTGGGTGAGCAGTTCTTC.

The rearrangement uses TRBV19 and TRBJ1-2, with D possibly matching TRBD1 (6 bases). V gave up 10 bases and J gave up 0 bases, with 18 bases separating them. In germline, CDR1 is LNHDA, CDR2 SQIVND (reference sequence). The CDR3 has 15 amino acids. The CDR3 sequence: CATSLGARPNYGYTF. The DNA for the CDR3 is TGTGCCACCTCACTGGGGGCGCGTCCTAACTATGGCTACACCTTC.

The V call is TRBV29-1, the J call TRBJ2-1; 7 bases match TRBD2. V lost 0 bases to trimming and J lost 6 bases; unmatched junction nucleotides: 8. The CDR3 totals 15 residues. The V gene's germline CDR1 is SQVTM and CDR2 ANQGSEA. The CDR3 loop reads CSVEDLRGGGNEQFF. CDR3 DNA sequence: TGCAGCGTTGAAGATCTGAGGGGCGGGGGCAATGAGCAGTTCTTC.

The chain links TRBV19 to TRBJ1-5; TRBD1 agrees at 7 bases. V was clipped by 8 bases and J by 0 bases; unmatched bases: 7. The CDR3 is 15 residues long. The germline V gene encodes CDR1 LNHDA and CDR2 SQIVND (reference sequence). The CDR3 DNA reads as TGTGCCAGTCGCCGGGACAGAGCTAGCAATCAGCCCCAGCATTTT. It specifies CASRRDRASNQPQHF. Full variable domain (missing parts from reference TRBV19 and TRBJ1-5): DGGITQSPKYLFRKEGQNVTLSCEQNLNHDAMYWYRQDPGQGLRLIYYSQIVNDFQKGDIAEGYSVSREKKESFPLTVTSAQKNPTAFYLCASRRDRASNQPQHFGDGTRLSIL.

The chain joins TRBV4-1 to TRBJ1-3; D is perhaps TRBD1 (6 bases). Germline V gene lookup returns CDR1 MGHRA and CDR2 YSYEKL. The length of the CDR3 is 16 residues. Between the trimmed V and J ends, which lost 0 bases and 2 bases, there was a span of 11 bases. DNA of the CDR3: TGCGCCAGCAGCCAAGAGCAGACAGGTCCTGGAAACACCATATATTTT. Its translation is CASSQEQTGPGNTIYF.

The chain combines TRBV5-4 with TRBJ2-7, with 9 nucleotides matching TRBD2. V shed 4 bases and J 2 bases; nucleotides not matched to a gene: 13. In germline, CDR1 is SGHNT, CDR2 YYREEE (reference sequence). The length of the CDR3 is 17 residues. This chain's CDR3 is CASSLPTSGLAAYEQYF. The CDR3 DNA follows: TGTGCCAGCAGCCTCCCCACCTCGGGACTAGCCGCCTACGAGCAGTACTTC.

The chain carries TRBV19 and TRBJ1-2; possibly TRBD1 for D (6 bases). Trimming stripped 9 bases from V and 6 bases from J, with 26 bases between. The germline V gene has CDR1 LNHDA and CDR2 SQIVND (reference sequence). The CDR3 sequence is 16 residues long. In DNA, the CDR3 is TGTGCCAGCCCTCCCGGGACAAAGACGTTTAGGAATGGCTACACCTTC. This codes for CASPPGTKTFRNGYTF.

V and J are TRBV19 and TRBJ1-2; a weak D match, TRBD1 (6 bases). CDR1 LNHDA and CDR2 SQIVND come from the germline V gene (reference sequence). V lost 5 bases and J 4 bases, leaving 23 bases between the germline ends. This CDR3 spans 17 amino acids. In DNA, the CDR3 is TGTGCCAGTAGTCCGGGGGGGGCCCGGACAGAAATCTATGGCTACACCTTC. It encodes CASSPGGARTEIYGYTF.

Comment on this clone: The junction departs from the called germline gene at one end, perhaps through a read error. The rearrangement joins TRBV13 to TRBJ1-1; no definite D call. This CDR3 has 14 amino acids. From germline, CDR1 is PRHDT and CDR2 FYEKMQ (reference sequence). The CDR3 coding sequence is TGTGCCAGCACCTTAGGGCAGATCCGCACTGAAGCTTTCTTT. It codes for CASTLGQIRTEAFF.

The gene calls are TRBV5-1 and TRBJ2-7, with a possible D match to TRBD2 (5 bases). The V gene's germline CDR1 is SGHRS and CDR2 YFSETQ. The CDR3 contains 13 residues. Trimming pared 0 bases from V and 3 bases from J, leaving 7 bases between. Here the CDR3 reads CASSLARDYEQYF. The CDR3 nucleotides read TGCGCCAGCAGCTTGGCCCGGGACTACGAGCAGTACTTC. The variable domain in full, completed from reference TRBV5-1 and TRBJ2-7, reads KAGVTQTPRYLIKTRGQQVTLSCSPISGHRSVSWYQQTPGQGLQFLFEYFSETQRNKGNFPGRFSGRQFSNSRSEMNVSTLELGDSALYLCASSLARDYEQYFGPGTRLTVT.

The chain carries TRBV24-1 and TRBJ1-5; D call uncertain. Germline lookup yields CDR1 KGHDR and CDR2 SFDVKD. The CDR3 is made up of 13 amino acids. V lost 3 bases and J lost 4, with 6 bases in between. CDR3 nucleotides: TGTGCCACCAGTGATCGCGTAAATCAGCCCCAGCATTTT. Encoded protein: CATSDRVNQPQHF.

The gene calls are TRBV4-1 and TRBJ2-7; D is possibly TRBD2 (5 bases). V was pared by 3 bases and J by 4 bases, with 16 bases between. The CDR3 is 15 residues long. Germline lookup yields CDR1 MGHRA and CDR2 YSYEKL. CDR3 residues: CASSHPWRAAYEQYF. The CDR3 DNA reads TGCGCCAGCAGCCACCCGTGGCGGGCTGCGTACGAGCAGTACTTC.

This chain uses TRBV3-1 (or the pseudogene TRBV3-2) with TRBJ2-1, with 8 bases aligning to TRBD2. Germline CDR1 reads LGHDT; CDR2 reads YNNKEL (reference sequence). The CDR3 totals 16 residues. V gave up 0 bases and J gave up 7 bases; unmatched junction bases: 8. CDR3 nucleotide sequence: TGTGCCAGCAGCCAAGATCTCAGACTAGCGACGAATGAGCAGTTCTTC. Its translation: CASSQDLRLATNEQFF.

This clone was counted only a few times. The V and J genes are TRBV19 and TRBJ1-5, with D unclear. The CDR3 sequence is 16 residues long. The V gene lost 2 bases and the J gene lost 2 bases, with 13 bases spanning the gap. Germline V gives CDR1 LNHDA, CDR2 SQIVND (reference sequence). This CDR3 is CASSIFTIMGNQPQHF. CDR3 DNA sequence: TGTGCCAGTAGTATATTCACAATTATGGGCAATCAGCCCCAGCATTTT.

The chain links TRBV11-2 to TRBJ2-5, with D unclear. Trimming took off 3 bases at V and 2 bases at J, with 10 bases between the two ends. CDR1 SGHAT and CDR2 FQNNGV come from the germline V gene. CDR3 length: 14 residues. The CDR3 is CASSLIPQQETQYF. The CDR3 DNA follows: TGTGCCAGCAGCTTGATTCCACAGCAAGAGACCCAGTACTTC.

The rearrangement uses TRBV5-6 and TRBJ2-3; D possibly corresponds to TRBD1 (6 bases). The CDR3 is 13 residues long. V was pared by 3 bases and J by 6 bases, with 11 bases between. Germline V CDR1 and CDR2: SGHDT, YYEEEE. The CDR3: CASSWGRRDTQYF. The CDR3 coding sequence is TGTGCCAGCAGCTGGGGGCGTCGGGATACGCAGTATTTT.

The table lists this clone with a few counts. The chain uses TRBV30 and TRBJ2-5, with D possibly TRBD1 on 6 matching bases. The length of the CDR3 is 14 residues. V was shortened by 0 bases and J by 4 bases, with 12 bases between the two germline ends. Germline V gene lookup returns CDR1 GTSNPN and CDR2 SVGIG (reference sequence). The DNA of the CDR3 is TGTGCCTGGAGTGTACAGGCAGGGGCAGAGACCCAGTACTTC. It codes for CAWSVQAGAETQYF. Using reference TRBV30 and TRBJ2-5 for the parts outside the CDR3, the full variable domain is SQTIHQWPATLVQPVGSPLSLECTVEGTSNPNLYWYRQAAGRGLQLLFYSVGIGQISSEVPQNLSASRPQDRQFILSSKKLLLSDSGFYLCAWSVQAGAETQYFGPGTRLLVL.

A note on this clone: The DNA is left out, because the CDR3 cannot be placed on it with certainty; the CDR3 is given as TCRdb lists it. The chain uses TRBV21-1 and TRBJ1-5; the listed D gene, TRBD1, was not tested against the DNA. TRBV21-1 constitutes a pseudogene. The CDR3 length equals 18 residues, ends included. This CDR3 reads CASSKDIRVGAGNQPQHF.

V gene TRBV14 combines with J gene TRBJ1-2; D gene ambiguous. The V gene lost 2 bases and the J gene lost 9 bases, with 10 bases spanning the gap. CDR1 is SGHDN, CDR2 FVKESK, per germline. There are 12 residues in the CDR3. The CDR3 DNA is TGTGCCAGCAGCCAACCCGGAGGGCGCTACACCTTC. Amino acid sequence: CASSQPGGRYTF.

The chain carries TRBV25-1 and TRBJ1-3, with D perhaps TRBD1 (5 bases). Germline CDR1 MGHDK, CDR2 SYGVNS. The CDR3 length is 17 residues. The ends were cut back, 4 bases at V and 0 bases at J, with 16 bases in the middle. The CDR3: CASSAWGGSHSGNTIYF. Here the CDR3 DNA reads TGTGCCAGCAGTGCCTGGGGGGGATCCCACTCTGGAAACACCATATATTTT.

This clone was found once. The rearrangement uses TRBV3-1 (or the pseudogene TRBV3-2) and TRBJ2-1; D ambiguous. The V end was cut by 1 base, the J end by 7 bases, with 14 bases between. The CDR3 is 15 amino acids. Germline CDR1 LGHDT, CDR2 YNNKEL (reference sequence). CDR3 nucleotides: TGTGCCAGCAGCCAAGCCCGAACCCTACGGAATGAGCAGTTCTTC. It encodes CASSQARTLRNEQFF.

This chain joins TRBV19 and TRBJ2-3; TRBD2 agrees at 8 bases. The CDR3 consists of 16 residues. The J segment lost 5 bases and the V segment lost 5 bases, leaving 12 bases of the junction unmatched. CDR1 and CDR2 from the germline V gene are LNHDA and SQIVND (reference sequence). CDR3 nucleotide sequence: TGTGCCAGTAGTCCCCCGGGGCCTAGCGGGCGAGATACGCAGTATTTT. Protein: CASSPPGPSGRDTQYF.